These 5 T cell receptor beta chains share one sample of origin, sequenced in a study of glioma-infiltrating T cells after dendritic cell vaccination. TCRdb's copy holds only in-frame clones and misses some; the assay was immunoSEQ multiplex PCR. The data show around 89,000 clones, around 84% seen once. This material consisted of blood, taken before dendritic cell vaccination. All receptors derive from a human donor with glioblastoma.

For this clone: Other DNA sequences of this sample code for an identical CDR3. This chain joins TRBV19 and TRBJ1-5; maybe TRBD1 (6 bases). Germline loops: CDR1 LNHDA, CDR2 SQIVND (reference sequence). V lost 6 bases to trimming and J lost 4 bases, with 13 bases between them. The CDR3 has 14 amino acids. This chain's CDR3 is CASSPTGNNQPQHF. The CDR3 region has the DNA TGTGCCAGTAGCCCTACAGGGAATAATCAGCCCCAGCATTTT.

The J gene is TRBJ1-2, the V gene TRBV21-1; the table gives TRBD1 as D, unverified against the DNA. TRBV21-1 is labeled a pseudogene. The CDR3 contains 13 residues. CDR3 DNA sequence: TGTGCCAGCAATACAGGGGGCGGCTATGGCTACACCTTC. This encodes CASNTGGGYGYTF.

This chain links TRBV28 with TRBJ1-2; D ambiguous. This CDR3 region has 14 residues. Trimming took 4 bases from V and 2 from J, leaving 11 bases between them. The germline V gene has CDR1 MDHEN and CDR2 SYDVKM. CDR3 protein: CASSSLSQNYGYTF. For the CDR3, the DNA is TGTGCCAGCAGTTCCCTTTCACAGAACTATGGCTACACCTTC.

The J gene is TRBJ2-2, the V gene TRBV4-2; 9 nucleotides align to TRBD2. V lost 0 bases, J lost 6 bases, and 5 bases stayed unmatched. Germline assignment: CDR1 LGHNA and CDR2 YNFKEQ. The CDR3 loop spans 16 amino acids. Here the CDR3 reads CASSQEGGRVAGELFF. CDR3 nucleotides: TGTGCCAGCAGCCAAGAAGGCGGGAGGGTTGCCGGGGAGCTGTTTTTT.

The CDR3 nucleotides read TGTGCCAGCAGCCAAGATCCCGGGAATTTTGGGTTCCCCATATATTTT. It translates to CASSQDPGNFGFPIYF. The chain has TRBV14 and TRBJ1-3; no firm D call. Trimming cost V 0 bases and J 11 bases, with 20 bases left between them. Germline-derived CDR1 and CDR2 are SGHDN and FVKESK. This CDR3 has 16 amino acids.